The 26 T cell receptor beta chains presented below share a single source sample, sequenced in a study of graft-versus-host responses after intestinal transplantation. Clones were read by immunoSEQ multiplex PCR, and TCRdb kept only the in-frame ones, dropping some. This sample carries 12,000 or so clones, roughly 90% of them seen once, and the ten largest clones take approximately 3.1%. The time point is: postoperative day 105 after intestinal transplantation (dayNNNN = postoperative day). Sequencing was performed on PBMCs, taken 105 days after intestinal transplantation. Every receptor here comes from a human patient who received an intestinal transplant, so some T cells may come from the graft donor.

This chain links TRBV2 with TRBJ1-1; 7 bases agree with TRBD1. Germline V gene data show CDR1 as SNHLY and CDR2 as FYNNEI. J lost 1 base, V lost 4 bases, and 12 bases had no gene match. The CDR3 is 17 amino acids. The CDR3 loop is CASSAPDRSVANTEAFF. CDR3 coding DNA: TGTGCCAGCAGTGCCCCGGACAGGTCGGTGGCGAACACTGAAGCTTTCTTT. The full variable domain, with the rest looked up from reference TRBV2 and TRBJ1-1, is EPEVTQTPSHQVTQMGQEVILRCVPISNHLYFYWYRQILGQKVEFLVSFYNNEISEKSEIFDDQFSVERPDGSNFTLKIRSTKLEDSAMYFCASSAPDRSVANTEAFFGQGTRLTVV.

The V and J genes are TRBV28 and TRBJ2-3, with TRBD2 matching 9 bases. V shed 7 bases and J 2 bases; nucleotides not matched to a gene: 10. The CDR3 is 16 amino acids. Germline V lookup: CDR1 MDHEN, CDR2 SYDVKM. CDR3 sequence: CASTMGASGNTDTQYF. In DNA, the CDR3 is TGTGCCAGCACCATGGGGGCTAGCGGGAACACAGATACGCAGTATTTT. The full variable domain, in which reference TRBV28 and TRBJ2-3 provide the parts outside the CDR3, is DVKVTQSSRYLVKRTGEKVFLECVQDMDHENMFWYRQDPGLGLRLIYFSYDVKMKEKGDIPEGYSVSREKKERFSLILESASTNQTSMYLCASTMGASGNTDTQYFGPGTRLTVL.

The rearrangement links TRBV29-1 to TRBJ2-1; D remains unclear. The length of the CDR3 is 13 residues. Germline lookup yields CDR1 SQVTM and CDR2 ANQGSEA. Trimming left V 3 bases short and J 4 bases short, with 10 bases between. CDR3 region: CSVEVASYNEQFF. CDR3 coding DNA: TGCAGCGTTGAGGTGGCTAGTTACAATGAGCAGTTCTTC.

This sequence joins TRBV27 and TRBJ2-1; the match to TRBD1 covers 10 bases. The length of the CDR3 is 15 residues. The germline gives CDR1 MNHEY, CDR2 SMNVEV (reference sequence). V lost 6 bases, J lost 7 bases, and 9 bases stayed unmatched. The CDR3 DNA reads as TGTGCCAGCAGCCCCTCCGGGACAGGGGAAAATGAGCAGTTCTTC. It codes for CASSPSGTGENEQFF.

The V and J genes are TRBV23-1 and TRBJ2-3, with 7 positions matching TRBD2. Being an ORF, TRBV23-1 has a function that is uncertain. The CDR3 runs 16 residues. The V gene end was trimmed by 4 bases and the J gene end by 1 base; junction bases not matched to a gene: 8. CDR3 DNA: TGCGCCAGCAGTCTCGCGGGGGACGACTGCACAGATACGCAGTATTTT. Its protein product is CASSLAGDDCTDTQYF.

CDR3 sequence reads: CASRKDSDQPQHF. The CDR3 DNA sequence: TGCGCCAGCAGAAAGGACAGTGATCAGCCCCAGCATTTT. This chain connects TRBV5-1 to TRBJ1-5, with a weak D call TRBD1 (6 bases). The germline V gene encodes CDR1 SGHRS and CDR2 YFSETQ. Between the trimmed V and J ends, which lost 5 bases and 5 bases, there was a span of 11 bases. The CDR3 covers 13 residues.

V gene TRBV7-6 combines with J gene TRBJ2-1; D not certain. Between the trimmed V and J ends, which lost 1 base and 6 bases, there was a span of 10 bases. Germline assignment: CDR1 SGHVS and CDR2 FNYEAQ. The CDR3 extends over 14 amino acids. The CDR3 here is CASSLVVSGNEQFF. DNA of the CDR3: TGTGCCAGCAGCTTAGTAGTATCGGGCAATGAGCAGTTCTTC.

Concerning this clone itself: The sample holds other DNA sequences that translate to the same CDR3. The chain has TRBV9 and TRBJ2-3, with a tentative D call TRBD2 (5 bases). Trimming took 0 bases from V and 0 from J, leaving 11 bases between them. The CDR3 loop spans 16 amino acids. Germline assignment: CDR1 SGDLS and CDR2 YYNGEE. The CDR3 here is CASSVDPEGSTDTQYF. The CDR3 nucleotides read TGTGCCAGCAGCGTAGACCCCGAGGGCAGCACAGATACGCAGTATTTT. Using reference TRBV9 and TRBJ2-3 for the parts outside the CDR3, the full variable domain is DSGVTQTPKHLITATGQRVTLRCSPRSGDLSVYWYQQSLDQGLQFLIQYYNGEERAKGNILERFSAQQFPDLHSELNLSSLELGDSALYFCASSVDPEGSTDTQYFGPGTRLTVL.

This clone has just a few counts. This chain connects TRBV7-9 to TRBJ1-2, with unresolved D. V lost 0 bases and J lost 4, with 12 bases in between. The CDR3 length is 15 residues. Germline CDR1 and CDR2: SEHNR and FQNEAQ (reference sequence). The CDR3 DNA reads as TGTGCCAGCAGCTTAGCCTCGAGGGAGGTCTATGGCTACACCTTC. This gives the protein CASSLASREVYGYTF.

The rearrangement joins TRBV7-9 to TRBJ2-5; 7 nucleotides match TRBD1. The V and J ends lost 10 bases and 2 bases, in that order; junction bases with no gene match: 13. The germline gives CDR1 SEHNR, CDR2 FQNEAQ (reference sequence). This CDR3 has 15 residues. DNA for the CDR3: TGTGCCATCCAGGAACTCGACAGGGATCAAGAGACCCAGTACTTC. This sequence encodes CAIQELDRDQETQYF.

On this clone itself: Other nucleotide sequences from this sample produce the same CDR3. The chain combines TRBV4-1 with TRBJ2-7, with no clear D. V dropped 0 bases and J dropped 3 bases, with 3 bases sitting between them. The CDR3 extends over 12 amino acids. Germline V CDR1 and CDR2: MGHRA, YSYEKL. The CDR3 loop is CASSQDSYEQYF. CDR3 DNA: TGCGCCAGCAGCCAAGACAGCTACGAGCAGTACTTC.

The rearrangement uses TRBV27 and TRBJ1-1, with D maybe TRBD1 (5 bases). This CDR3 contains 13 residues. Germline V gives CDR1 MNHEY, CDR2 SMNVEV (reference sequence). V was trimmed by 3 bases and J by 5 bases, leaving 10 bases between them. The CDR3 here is CASSFQGGTEAFF. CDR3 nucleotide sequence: TGTGCCAGCAGTTTCCAGGGTGGAACTGAAGCTTTCTTT.

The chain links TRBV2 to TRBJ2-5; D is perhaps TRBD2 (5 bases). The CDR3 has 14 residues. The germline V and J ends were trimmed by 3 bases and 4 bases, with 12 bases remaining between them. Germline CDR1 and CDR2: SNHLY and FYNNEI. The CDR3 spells CASSDSEGGETQYF. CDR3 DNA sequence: TGTGCCAGCAGTGACAGCGAAGGAGGAGAGACCCAGTACTTC. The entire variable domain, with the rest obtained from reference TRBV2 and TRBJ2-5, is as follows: EPEVTQTPSHQVTQMGQEVILRCVPISNHLYFYWYRQILGQKVEFLVSFYNNEISEKSEIFDDQFSVERPDGSNFTLKIRSTKLEDSAMYFCASSDSEGGETQYFGPGTRLLVL.

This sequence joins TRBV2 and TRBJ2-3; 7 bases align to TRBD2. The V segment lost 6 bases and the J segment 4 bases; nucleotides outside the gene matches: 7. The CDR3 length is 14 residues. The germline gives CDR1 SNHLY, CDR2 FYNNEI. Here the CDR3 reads CASSPGGSADTQYF. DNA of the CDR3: TGTGCCAGCAGCCCGGGGGGATCGGCAGATACGCAGTATTTT.

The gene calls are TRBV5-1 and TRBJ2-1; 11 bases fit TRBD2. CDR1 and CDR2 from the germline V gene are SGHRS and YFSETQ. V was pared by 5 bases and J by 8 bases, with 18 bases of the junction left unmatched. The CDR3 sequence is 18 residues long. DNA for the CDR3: TGCGCCAGCAGTATCCCTCTACTAGCGGGGGAGGTGGTGGATGAGCAGTTCTTC. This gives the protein CASSIPLLAGEVVDEQFF. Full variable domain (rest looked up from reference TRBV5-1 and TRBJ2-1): KAGVTQTPRYLIKTRGQQVTLSCSPISGHRSVSWYQQTPGQGLQFLFEYFSETQRNKGNFPGRFSGRQFSNSRSEMNVSTLELGDSALYLCASSIPLLAGEVVDEQFFGPGTRLTVL.

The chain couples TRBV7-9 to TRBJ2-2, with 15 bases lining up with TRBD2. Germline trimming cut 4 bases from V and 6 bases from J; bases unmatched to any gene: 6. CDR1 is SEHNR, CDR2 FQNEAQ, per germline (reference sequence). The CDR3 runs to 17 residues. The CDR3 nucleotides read TGTGCCAGCAGCTCCGGGACTAGCGGGAGGTTCGCCGGGGAGCTGTTTTTT. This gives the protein CASSSGTSGRFAGELFF.

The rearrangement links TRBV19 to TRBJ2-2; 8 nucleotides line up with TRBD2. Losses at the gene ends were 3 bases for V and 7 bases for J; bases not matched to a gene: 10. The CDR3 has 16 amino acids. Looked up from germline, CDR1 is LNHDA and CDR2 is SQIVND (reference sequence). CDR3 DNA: TGTGCCAGTAGTATTTCCGCGGGAGGTATCATCGGGGAGCTGTTTTTT. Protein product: CASSISAGGIIGELFF.

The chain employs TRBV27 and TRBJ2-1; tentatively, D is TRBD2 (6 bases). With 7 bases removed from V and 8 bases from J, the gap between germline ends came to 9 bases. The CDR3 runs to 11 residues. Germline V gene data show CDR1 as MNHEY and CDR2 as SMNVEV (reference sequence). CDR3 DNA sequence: TGTGCCAGCAAGCGCGGGGATGAGCAGTTCTTC. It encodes CASKRGDEQFF.

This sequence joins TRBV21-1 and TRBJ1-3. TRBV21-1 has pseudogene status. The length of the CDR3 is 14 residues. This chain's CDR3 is CASSKGTAGNTIYF. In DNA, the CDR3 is TGTGCCAGCAGCAAAGGGACGGCTGGAAACACCATATATTTT.

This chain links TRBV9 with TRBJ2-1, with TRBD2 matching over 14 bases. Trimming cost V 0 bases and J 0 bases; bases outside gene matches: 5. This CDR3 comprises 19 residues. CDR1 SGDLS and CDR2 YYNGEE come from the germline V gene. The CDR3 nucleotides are TGTGCCAGCAGCGTAGAGGGACTAGCGGGAGAGGGCTCCTACAATGAGCAGTTCTTC. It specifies CASSVEGLAGEGSYNEQFF.

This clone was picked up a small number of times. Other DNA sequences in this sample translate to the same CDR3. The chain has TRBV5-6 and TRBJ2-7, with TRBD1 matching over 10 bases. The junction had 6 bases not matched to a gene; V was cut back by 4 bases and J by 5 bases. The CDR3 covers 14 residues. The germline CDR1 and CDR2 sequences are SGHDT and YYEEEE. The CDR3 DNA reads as TGTGCCAGCAGCCGGACAGGGGGGGTTAACGAGCAGTACTTC. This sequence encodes CASSRTGGVNEQYF.

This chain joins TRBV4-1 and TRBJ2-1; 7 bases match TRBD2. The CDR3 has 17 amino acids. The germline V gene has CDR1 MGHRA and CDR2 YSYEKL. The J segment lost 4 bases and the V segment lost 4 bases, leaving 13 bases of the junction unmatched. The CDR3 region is CASSLRFFAGEYNEQFF. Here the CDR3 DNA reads TGCGCCAGCAGCCTTAGGTTCTTCGCGGGAGAGTACAATGAGCAGTTCTTC.

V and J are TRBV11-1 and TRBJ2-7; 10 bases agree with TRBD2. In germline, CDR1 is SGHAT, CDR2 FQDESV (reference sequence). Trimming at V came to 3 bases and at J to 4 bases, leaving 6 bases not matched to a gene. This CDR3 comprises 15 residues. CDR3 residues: CASSFTSGARYEQYF. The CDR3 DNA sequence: TGTGCCAGCAGCTTCACTAGCGGGGCGAGGTACGAGCAGTACTTC.

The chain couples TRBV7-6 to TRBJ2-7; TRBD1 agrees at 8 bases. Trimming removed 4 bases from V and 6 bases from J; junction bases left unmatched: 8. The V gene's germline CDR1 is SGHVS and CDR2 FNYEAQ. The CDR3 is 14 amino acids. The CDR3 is CASSYGGQGFEQYF. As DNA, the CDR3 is TGTGCCAGCAGCTACGGCGGACAGGGCTTCGAGCAGTACTTC.

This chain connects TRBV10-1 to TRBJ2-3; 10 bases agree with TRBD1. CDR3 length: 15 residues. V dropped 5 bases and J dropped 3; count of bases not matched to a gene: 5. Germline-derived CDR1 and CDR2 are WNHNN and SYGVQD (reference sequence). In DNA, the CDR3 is TGCGCCAGCAGTTCCCCGGGACAGGGGACAGATACGCAGTATTTT. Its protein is CASSSPGQGTDTQYF.

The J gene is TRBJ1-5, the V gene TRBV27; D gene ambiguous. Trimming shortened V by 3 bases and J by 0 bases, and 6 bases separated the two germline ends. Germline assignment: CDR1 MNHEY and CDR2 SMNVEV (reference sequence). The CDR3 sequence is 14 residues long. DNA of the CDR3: TGTGCCAGCAGTTTTCAAAGTAGCAATCAGCCCCAGCATTTT. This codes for CASSFQSSNQPQHF.